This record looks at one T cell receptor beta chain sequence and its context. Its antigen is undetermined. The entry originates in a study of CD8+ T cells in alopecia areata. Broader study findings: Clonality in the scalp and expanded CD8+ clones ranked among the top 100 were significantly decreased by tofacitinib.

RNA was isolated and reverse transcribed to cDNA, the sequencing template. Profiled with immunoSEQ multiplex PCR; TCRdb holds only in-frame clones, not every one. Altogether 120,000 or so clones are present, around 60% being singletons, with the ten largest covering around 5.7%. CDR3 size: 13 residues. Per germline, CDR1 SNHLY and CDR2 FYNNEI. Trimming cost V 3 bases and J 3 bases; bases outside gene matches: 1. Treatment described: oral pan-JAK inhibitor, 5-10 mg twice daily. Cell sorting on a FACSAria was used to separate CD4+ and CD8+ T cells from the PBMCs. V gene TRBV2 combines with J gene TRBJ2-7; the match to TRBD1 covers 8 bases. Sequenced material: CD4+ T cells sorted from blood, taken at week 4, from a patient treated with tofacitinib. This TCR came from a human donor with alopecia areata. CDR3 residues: CASSDRGLYEQYF. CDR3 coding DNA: TGTGCCAGCAGTGACAGGGGGCTCTACGAGCAGTACTTC.